Below, one TCR beta chain is given with its context. Its target is not known. The entry originates in a study of Ad26.COV2.S vaccination and SARS-CoV-2 variants. As for the study in general: Once, or twice with 56 days between doses, Ad26.COV2.S was given intramuscularly.

CDR1 is SQVTM, CDR2 ANQGSEA, per germline. V lost 6 bases to trimming and J lost 0 bases, with 8 bases between them. The CDR3 loop spans 13 amino acids. The treatment denotes: some 20 received Ad26.COV2.S at low or high dose, single or two shots; 5 received placebo; per-sample allocation not given. It was on day 63 after the first vaccine or placebo injection that samples were taken. Study-level results: Placebo recipients had lower spike-specific TCR breadth than vaccine recipients.

The repertoire was sequenced with immunoSEQ multiplex PCR; TCRdb's copy has only in-frame clones and lacks some. The sample gives 440,000 or so clones, roughly 91% of which show up once; around 4.2% is in the top ten. The receptor was derived from a person between 18 and 65 years old who received the Ad26.COV2.S COVID-19 vaccine or a placebo. This material consisted of peripheral blood, taken in a trial of Ad26.COV2.S vaccine versus placebo. V is TRBV29-1 and J is TRBJ1-4; TRBD1 might be the D (5 bases). CDR3 nucleotide sequence: TGCAGCGTCGCAGGGACAACTAATGAAAAACTGTTTTTT. Translated: CSVAGTTNEKLFF.